This T cell receptor (beta chain) derives from a study of T cell responses to AZD1222 COVID-19 vaccine. TCRdb's table, derived via immunoSEQ multiplex PCR, lists solely in-frame clones and lacks some. The sample consists of around 150,000 clones, 85% of them appearing once. The material sequenced was peripheral blood, taken 28 days after the second dose of the MenACWY control vaccine. The TCR was taken from an adult who received the MenACWY meningococcal vaccine as a control.

This CDR3 is CASSKQGVANEKLFF. The CDR3 nucleotides are TGTGCCAGCAGCAAACAGGGGGTCGCTAATGAAAAACTGTTTTTT. This rearrangement joins TRBV2 to TRBJ1-4, with TRBD1 matching over 8 bases. The CDR3 loop spans 15 amino acids. Germline-derived CDR1 and CDR2 are SNHLY and FYNNEI. After removal of 6 bases from V and 3 bases from J, the junction contained 6 bases not matched to a gene.